The 19 T cell receptor beta chains listed next were all sequenced from one sample in a study of T cell repertoires in cytomegalovirus infection. TCRdb re-derived calls from the reads in MiXCR, one entry per CDR3 protein. The sample gives hundreds of thousands of distinct CDR3 sequences, 33% of which show up once; about 20% is in the top ten. The antigens of these receptors remain unknown. The input for sequencing was cultured PBMCs, taken from culture after CMV antigen stimulation. The origin of the receptors is a human donor in good health (CMV status not recorded). Some clones in this sample may be carry-over from other donors' samples.

This chain joins TRBV6-6 and TRBJ1-1, with TRBD1 as a possible D gene (5 bases). This CDR3 is 14 amino acids long. V shed 8 bases and J shed 5 bases, with 18 bases lying between them. Germline CDR1 is MNHNY and CDR2 is SVGAGI (reference sequence). The CDR3 region has the DNA TGTGCCAGCGCGGGGGGGGAGGTTTCGACTGAAGCTTTCTTT. Translating gives CASAGGEVSTEAFF.

The chain couples TRBV11-2 to TRBJ2-7, with unresolved D. Germline V gene sequence: CDR1 SGHAT, CDR2 FQNNGV. V lost 3 bases and J 3 bases, leaving 12 bases between the germline ends. This CDR3 is built from 14 residues. CDR3 DNA sequence: TGTGCCAGCAGCTTTTTACCTAAGGGCTACGAGCAGTACTTC. It codes for CASSFLPKGYEQYF.

The chain has TRBV20-1 and TRBJ2-2; maybe TRBD2 (6 bases). Germline CDR1 reads DFQATT; CDR2 reads SNEGSKA (reference sequence). V was shortened by 5 bases and J by 1 base, with 11 bases between the two germline ends. The CDR3 extends over 14 amino acids. The CDR3: CSAPRDWNTGELFF. CDR3 nucleotide sequence: TGCAGTGCTCCCAGGGACTGGAACACCGGGGAGCTGTTTTTT.

V is TRBV6-2 or TRBV6-3 and J is TRBJ2-4; D not certain. Trimming pared 7 bases from V and 3 bases from J, leaving 25 bases between. The CDR3 is 18 residues long. Germline-derived CDR1 and CDR2 are MNHEY and SVGEGT. The CDR3 nucleotides are TGTGCCAGCATCCAAGGACCCTATATGGGTTGGGGCAAAAACATTCAGTACTTC. The encoded protein is CASIQGPYMGWGKNIQYF.

This chain connects TRBV4-2 to TRBJ1-1, with TRBD1 matching over 7 bases. J lost 4 bases, V lost 3 bases, and 17 bases had no gene match. CDR1 is LGHNA and CDR2 is YNFKEQ in the germline V gene. The CDR3 is 18 residues long. This CDR3 is CASSQRGQGGGQATEAFF. The CDR3 DNA reads TGTGCCAGCAGCCAGAGGGGGCAGGGGGGCGGCCAAGCCACTGAAGCTTTCTTT.

This chain connects TRBV7-2 to TRBJ2-2; the D gene could be TRBD1 or TRBD2 (6 bases each). Germline values: CDR1 SGHTA, CDR2 FQGNSA. V lost 0 bases, J lost 6 bases, and 11 bases lay in between. The CDR3 runs 15 residues. The CDR3 DNA sequence: TGTGCCAGCAGCTTAGCGGGGGGCCCCGCCGGGGAGCTGTTTTTT. Protein sequence: CASSLAGGPAGELFF. Full variable domain (missing parts from reference TRBV7-2 and TRBJ2-2): GAGVSQSPSNKVTEKGKDVELRCDPISGHTALYWYRQSLGQGLEFLIYFQGNSAPDKSGLPSDRFSAERTGGSVSTLTIQRTQQEDSAVYLCASSLAGGPAGELFFGEGSRLTVL.

At least ten counts were recorded for this clonotype. This chain links TRBV7-2 with TRBJ1-5, with 8 bases that match TRBD1. Germline CDR1 and CDR2: SGHTA and FQGNSA. Losses at the gene ends were 1 base for V and 0 bases for J; bases not matched to a gene: 2. The CDR3 spans 16 residues. The CDR3 sequence: CASSLDRGYSNQPQHF. Here the CDR3 DNA reads TGTGCCAGCAGCTTAGACAGGGGGTATAGCAATCAGCCCCAGCATTTT.

The genes are TRBV6-2 or TRBV6-3 and TRBJ2-7; D ambiguous. The germline V gene encodes CDR1 MNHEY and CDR2 SVGEGT. Trimming removed 8 bases from V and 0 bases from J, with 14 bases in between. This CDR3 is built from 14 residues. The CDR3 is CASGDGLLSYEQYF. For the CDR3, the DNA is TGTGCCAGCGGAGATGGCCTTCTCTCCTACGAGCAGTACTTC.

This clonotype was recorded many times. Here the CDR3 reads CASSLREGLYNEQFF. Here the CDR3 DNA reads TGTGCCAGCAGCTTGCGGGAGGGTCTCTACAATGAGCAGTTCTTC. The chain links TRBV7-6 to TRBJ2-1; TRBD2 matches 9 bases. The CDR3 consists of 15 residues. The junction had 3 bases not matched to a gene; V was cut back by 3 bases and J by 3 bases. CDR1 and CDR2 (germline): SGHVS, FNYEAQ.

This clonotype was seen many times. The V and J genes are TRBV7-2 and TRBJ2-3, with 9 bases matching TRBD2. The germline CDR1 and CDR2 sequences are SGHTA and FQGNSA. V dropped 1 base and J dropped 6; count of bases not matched to a gene: 5. The CDR3 runs to 15 residues. CDR3 nucleotides: TGTGCCAGCAGCTTAGAGGGACTAGCCCTTGATACGCAGTATTTT. Protein product: CASSLEGLALDTQYF.

This clonotype ranks as medium-sized. This rearrangement joins TRBV11-2 to TRBJ1-6; D possibly corresponds to TRBD1 (5 bases). The ends were cut back, 1 base at V and 7 bases at J, with 11 bases in the middle. The germline CDR1 and CDR2 sequences are SGHAT and FQNNGV. This CDR3 spans 15 amino acids. DNA for the CDR3: TGTGCCAGCAGCTTAGGAGGCAGGGCCAATTCACCCCTCCACTTT. The encoded protein is CASSLGGRANSPLHF.

A remark on this clonotype: The conserved final phenylalanine or tryptophan is absent from the CDR3, which likely points to a read error. The chain combines TRBV5-1 with TRBJ2-7, with 11 bases that match TRBD2. The V gene's germline CDR1 is SGHRS and CDR2 YFSETQ. The CDR3 covers 14 residues. Unmatched junction bases numbered 7, after V lost 7 bases and J lost 4 bases. CDR3 sequence (DNA): TGCGCCAGCCAAGCGACTAGCGGGACGTACGAGCAGTACATC. Translation gives CASQATSGTYEQYI.

The sample holds a few counts of this clonotype. The chain couples TRBV12-3 or TRBV12-4 to TRBJ2-2; 7 bases match TRBD2. The CDR3 spans 15 residues. V lost 3 bases to trimming and J lost 5 bases; unmatched junction nucleotides: 6. This CDR3 reads CASSLGIGGTGELFF. In nucleotides, the CDR3 is TGTGCCAGCAGTTTGGGTATCGGGGGGACCGGGGAGCTGTTTTTT.

This clonotype was counted only a few times. The CDR3 DNA reads TGCGCCAGCAGCTTGCAGACGGCGAACACTGAAGCTTTCTTT. This translates into CASSLQTANTEAFF. The chain couples TRBV5-1 to TRBJ1-1; no definite D call. Between the trimmed V and J ends, which lost 1 base and 1 base, there was a span of 8 bases. CDR1 is SGHRS, CDR2 YFSETQ, per germline. The CDR3 is 14 residues long.

The chain links TRBV14 to TRBJ1-2, with a weak D call TRBD1 (6 bases). CDR3 length equals 14 residues. CDR1 is SGHDN, CDR2 FVKESK, per germline. V lost 4 bases, J lost 7 bases, and 16 bases lay in between. As DNA, the CDR3 is TGTGCCAGCAGCCCAACCATGACAGGTTTTGGCTACACCTTC. Amino acids: CASSPTMTGFGYTF.

This clonotype was counted many times. The chain is built from TRBV7-2 and TRBJ2-2; no firm D call. Per the germline V gene, CDR1 is SGHTA and CDR2 is FQGNSA. This CDR3 is 13 amino acids long. With 4 bases removed from V and 5 bases from J, the gap between germline ends came to 8 bases. The CDR3 DNA is TGTGCCAGCAGCTACCGATTGACCGGGGAGCTGTTTTTT. This translates into CASSYRLTGELFF.

The chain carries TRBV7-6 and TRBJ2-1, with D possibly matching TRBD2 (5 bases). Germline V gives CDR1 SGHVS, CDR2 FNYEAQ. V lost 2 bases, J lost 2 bases, and 13 bases lay in between. The CDR3 loop spans 16 amino acids. The CDR3 coding sequence is TGTGCCAGCAGCTTACTTGCGGGTCTAACCTACAATGAGCAGTTCTTC. Its protein product is CASSLLAGLTYNEQFF.

The chain carries TRBV20-1 and TRBJ2-7, with TRBD1 identical over 10 bases. The CDR3 loop spans 14 amino acids. V dropped 6 bases and J dropped 5; count of bases not matched to a gene: 10. In germline, CDR1 is DFQATT, CDR2 SNEGSKA (reference sequence). CDR3 protein: CSASPGQGLNEQYF. CDR3 bases: TGCAGTGCGAGCCCGGGACAGGGGTTAAACGAGCAGTACTTC.

This chain uses TRBV10-3 with TRBJ2-7; D unclear. This CDR3 is 15 amino acids long. V was trimmed by 6 bases and J by 2 bases, leaving 17 bases between them. Looked up from germline, CDR1 is ENHRY and CDR2 is SYGVKD. The CDR3 DNA is TGTGCCATCAGGGACCAGGCAGTAGATACCTACGAGCAGTACTTC. It specifies CAIRDQAVDTYEQYF.